These T cell receptor beta chains were read from a single sample in a study of human T cells and chemical hapten exposure. Each CDR3 protein is one row after TCRdb ran MiXCR on the RACE reads. The sample holds about 77,000 distinct CDR3 sequences, roughly 7.9% seen once. Specimen: whole blood. The source is a female donor in good health. Some clones in this sample may be carry-over from other donors' samples. Both conserved end residues are part of each CDR3. The order of the fields is D gene, V gene, J gene, clone size, CDR3 DNA, CDR3 protein. D genes are given only for firm matches. The size field is filled for only some rows; it gives once, few, many or a size class.

TRBD1	TRBV6-2/TRBV6-3	TRBJ2-7	many	TGTGCCAGCAGTTACTCTCCCGGGACAGCGCCCTACGAGCAGTACTTC	CASSYSPGTAPYEQYF
-	TRBV4-3	TRBJ1-1	many	TGCGCCAGCAGCCAAGACTGGGGAGGATTCGGAGCTTTCTTT	CASSQDWGGFGAFF
-	TRBV7-2	TRBJ2-5	many	TGTGCCAGCAGCTCCTTAGGTGGTGGTTGGACCCAGTACTTC	CASSSLGGGWTQYF
TRBD2	TRBV6-5	TRBJ2-5	-	TGTGCCAGCAGTCGAGGCAGCGGGGGGGGGGCCCAGTACTTC	CASSRGSGGGAQYF
-	TRBV28	TRBJ2-3	few	TGTGCCAGCAGTCCCCTTGGCCGGACTGATACGCAGTATTTT	CASSPLGRTDTQYF
TRBD1	TRBV18	TRBJ2-7	-	TGTGCCAGCTCACCTTCACAGGGGGCCTACGAGCAGTACTTC	CASSPSQGAYEQYF
TRBD2	TRBV7-2	TRBJ2-3	few	TGTGCCAGCAGCTTGGGGCCTAGCGGCTTCTTATATTTT	CASSLGPSGFLYF
-	TRBV6-5	TRBJ2-7	many	TGTGCCAGCAGTAGTTACAAGGGTTCACCCGCCTACGAGCAGTACTTC	CASSSYKGSPAYEQYF
TRBD2	TRBV14	TRBJ2-1	many	TGTGCCAGCAGCCCCCTCACTAGCGGAAGCTCCTACAATGAGCAGTTCTTC	CASSPLTSGSSYNEQFF
-	TRBV7-9	TRBJ1-5	-	TGTGCCAGCAGCCTACAGAGGAATAGCAATCAGCCCCAGCATTTT	CASSLQRNSNQPQHF
-	TRBV6-5	TRBJ1-6	few	TGTGCCAGCAACTCCGACGGGAAGGATAATTCACCCCTCCACTTT	CASNSDGKDNSPLHF
TRBD1	TRBV12-3/TRBV12-4	TRBJ2-5	many	TGTGCCAGCAGAGCCGACAGGGGGCGAGAGACCCAGTACTTC	CASRADRGRETQYF
-	TRBV28	TRBJ1-1	few	TGTGCCAGTGCCCTAAGAGTAGGGGGTAGCACTGAAGCTTTCTTT	CASALRVGGSTEAFF
-	TRBV10-3	TRBJ2-3	many	TGTGCCATCAGAGGCAGTACAGATACGCAGTATTTT	CAIRGSTDTQYF
TRBD2	TRBV12-3/TRBV12-4	TRBJ2-5	-	TGTGCCAGCAGTCCTGGACTAGCGGGGGCTGGTGGAGAGACCCAGTACTTC	CASSPGLAGAGGETQYF
-	TRBV7-9	TRBJ2-3	-	TGTGCCAGCAGCTTAGTACGGACCGCCAGCACAGATACGCAGTATTTT	CASSLVRTASTDTQYF
-	TRBV7-9	TRBJ2-6	-	TGTGCCCTAAGGGACTCTGGGGCCAACGTCCTGACTTTC	CALRDSGANVLTF
-	TRBV6-5	TRBJ1-2	many	TGTGCCAGCAGTTACTCTTGGGGGCGCGATGGCTACACCTTC	CASSYSWGRDGYTF
TRBD1	TRBV5-1	TRBJ1-1	-	TGCGCCAGCAGCTTGGCCGGCGACAGGGGGAAAGCTTTCTTT	CASSLAGDRGKAFF
TRBD2	TRBV20-1	TRBJ2-4	many	TGCAGTGCTAGACGGGCTAGCGGGGTTGTCAAAAACATTCAGTACTTC	CSARRASGVVKNIQYF
-	TRBV9	TRBJ2-3	many	TGTGCCAGCAGCGTAGATTCAGAAGATACGCAGTATTTT	CASSVDSEDTQYF
-	TRBV10-3	TRBJ2-2	many	TGTGCCATCAGTGAGGAGGGGCCGGGGCGCACCGGGGAGCTGTTTTTT	CAISEEGPGRTGELFF
-	TRBV7-9	TRBJ2-7	many	TGTGCCAGCAGCCCGCCCGACAGGTTGTGGTACTACGAGCAGTACTTC	CASSPPDRLWYYEQYF
TRBD2	TRBV20-1	TRBJ2-7	-	TGCAGTGCTACACCGGGACTACTCTACGAGCAGTACTTC	CSATPGLLYEQYF
-	TRBV29-1	TRBJ2-7	few	TGCAGCGTTGAAAGGGCCCGAGGCGAGCAGTACTTC	CSVERARGEQYF
TRBD2	TRBV7-2	TRBJ2-3	many	TGTGCCAGCAGCTTTTCTAGCGGAGATACGCAGTATTTT	CASSFSSGDTQYF
TRBD1	TRBV2	TRBJ2-7	-	TGTGCCTGGTCGGACAGGGCCGTGGACGAGCAGTACTTC	CAWSDRAVDEQYF
-	TRBV10-3	TRBJ2-2	-	TGTGCCATCAGAGGAGACAGTGCGAACACCGGGGAGCTGTTTTTT	CAIRGDSANTGELFF
TRBD1	TRBV6-2/TRBV6-3	TRBJ1-5	many	TGTGCCAGCAGGGCAGGGGGTCAGCCCCAGCATTTT	CASRAGGQPQHF
-	TRBV29-1	TRBJ2-1	few	TGCAGCTCCAGGCAGGCTAATGAGCAGTTCTTC	CSSRQANEQFF
-	TRBV7-9	TRBJ1-1	-	TGTGCCAGCAGCTTACTCGAGTCCTACACTGAAGCTTTCTTT	CASSLLESYTEAFF
TRBD2	TRBV5-6	TRBJ2-3	many	TGTGCCAGCAGCTTGAGAAGCGGGGGGGCCCAAGATACGCAGTATTTT	CASSLRSGGAQDTQYF
TRBD1	TRBV27	TRBJ2-7	many	TGTGCCAGCAGTCCGTGGACAGGGAGCTACGAGCAGTACTTC	CASSPWTGSYEQYF
-	TRBV9	TRBJ2-7	many	TGTGCCAGCAGCGTCGGACAGTTTAACTACGAGCAGTACTTC	CASSVGQFNYEQYF
-	TRBV12-3/TRBV12-4	TRBJ1-4	many	TGTGCCAGCAGTAAACAGGGCGCGACCGAAAAACTGTTTTTT	CASSKQGATEKLFF
TRBD2	TRBV5-4	TRBJ2-3	many	TGTGCCAGCAGTTTGCGACTAGCGGGGGGCCTTACAGATACGCAGTATTTT	CASSLRLAGGLTDTQYF
-	TRBV5-5	TRBJ1-1	many	TGTGCCAGCAGCCAAACGGGTCGAGGCCGGGACACTGAAGCTTTCTTT	CASSQTGRGRDTEAFF
-	TRBV25-1	TRBJ1-1	few	TGTGCCAGCAAGCTATTTACTGAAGCTTTCTTT	CASKLFTEAFF
TRBD2	TRBV7-6	TRBJ2-3	few	TGTGCCAGCAGCTTAGTCGGGGGGGCCGGCACAGATACGCAGTATTTT	CASSLVGGAGTDTQYF
TRBD2	TRBV7-2	TRBJ2-1	many	TGTGCCAGCAGCATCGGACTAGCGGGAACATTCTACAATGAGCAGTTCTTC	CASSIGLAGTFYNEQFF
TRBD1	TRBV29-1	TRBJ2-2	many	TGCAGCGGAAGTGGGGACAGGGGGTCCGACACCGGGGAGCTGTTTTTT	CSGSGDRGSDTGELFF
-	TRBV29-1	TRBJ1-5	many	TGCAGCGTTTCCCGGGGGAGCAATCAGCCCCAGCATTTT	CSVSRGSNQPQHF
TRBD1	TRBV12-3/TRBV12-4	TRBJ1-1	many	TGTGCCAGCAGTCGGGACAGGGTGACTGAAGCTTTCTTT	CASSRDRVTEAFF
TRBD2	TRBV14	TRBJ2-7	few	TGTGCCAGCAGCCAAGCGGGGGGGTTGTACGAGCAGTACTTC	CASSQAGGLYEQYF
-	TRBV28	TRBJ1-3	-	TGTGCCAGCACGGTGACCTCTCTCTTAGTTAGCGGAAACACCATATATTTT	CASTVTSLLVSGNTIYF
TRBD1	TRBV20-1	TRBJ1-4	many	TGCAGTGCGGCAGGGGGGGACGGTGAAAAACTGTTTTTT	CSAAGGDGEKLFF
-	TRBV7-8	TRBJ2-3	-	TGTGCCAGCAGCTTAGGGGGGGCCAGAGGAGATACGCAGTATTTT	CASSLGGARGDTQYF
-	TRBV5-1	TRBJ1-1	many	TGCGCCAGCAGCTTGGGACGGGGCACTGAAGCTTTCTTT	CASSLGRGTEAFF
-	TRBV6-5	TRBJ2-2	many	TGTGCCAGTTTACGGCGCCCATCCTCCGGGGAGCTGTTTTTT	CASLRRPSSGELFF
-	TRBV29-1	TRBJ2-5	many	TGCAGCGTTGATGCCTTTCTCGTTCGGGAGACCCAGTACTTC	CSVDAFLVRETQYF
TRBD2	TRBV27	TRBJ2-5	many	TGTGCCAGCAGTTTAGCGCTAGCGGGGGCCCCGACCCAGTACTTC	CASSLALAGAPTQYF
-	TRBV7-2	TRBJ1-1	many	TGTGCCAGCAGCTTAGTTGGCAGGGACACTGAAGCTTTCTTT	CASSLVGRDTEAFF
TRBD1	TRBV2	TRBJ2-1	-	TGTGCCAGCAGAGACAGGGGCGATGAGCAGTTCTTC	CASRDRGDEQFF
-	TRBV7-2	TRBJ1-2	many	TGTGCCAGCAGCTTAGTCGGCAGGGCCTATGGCTACACCTTC	CASSLVGRAYGYTF
-	TRBV7-9	TRBJ2-3	few	TGTGCCAGCAGCCCATATAGAGCTGGCCCTATCACAACAGATACGCAGTATTTT	CASSPYRAGPITTDTQYF